The rows below give T cell receptor beta chains drawn from one sample of a study of T cells after yellow fever vaccination. One entry per CDR3 protein, called by TCRdb with MiXCR from the 5' RACE reads. The data hold a few hundred thousand distinct CDR3 sequences, with around 21% observed a single time. This specimen was PBMCs, taken 15 days after the yellow fever booster vaccination. Receptors originate from a man in his thirties or forties who received the YFV17D yellow fever vaccine. The conserved cysteine and the conserved F or W are not part of the CDR3 here. The order of the fields is V gene, J gene, clone size, CDR3 protein. Rows give clone size only sometimes, using once, few, many, or a class for an expanded clone.

V gene: TRBV5-4; J gene: TRBJ2-7; clone size: few; CDR3 protein: ASSTDRIPYEQY
V gene: TRBV10-3; J gene: TRBJ2-1; clone size: few; CDR3 protein: AIRSNDADSYNEQF
V gene: TRBV7-3; J gene: TRBJ2-1; clone size: -; CDR3 protein: ASSLTLDLGNEQF
V gene: TRBV5-4; J gene: TRBJ2-1; clone size: -; CDR3 protein: ASGRESNEQF
V gene: TRBV10-3; J gene: TRBJ2-7; clone size: -; CDR3 protein: AIRDRDRDYEQY
V gene: TRBV19; J gene: TRBJ2-1; clone size: few; CDR3 protein: ASSIGAGGSYNEQF
V gene: TRBV5-1; J gene: TRBJ2-1; clone size: once; CDR3 protein: ASSLEINSGSSYNEQF
V gene: TRBV20-1; J gene: TRBJ2-1; clone size: -; CDR3 protein: SADSGNGNEQF
V gene: TRBV11-2; J gene: TRBJ2-6; clone size: few; CDR3 protein: ASSSSGMLSSGANVLT
V gene: TRBV5-1; J gene: TRBJ2-1; clone size: few; CDR3 protein: ASTLGGPGGSYNEQF
V gene: TRBV29-1; J gene: TRBJ2-2; clone size: -; CDR3 protein: SAGTAGELF
V gene: TRBV28; J gene: TRBJ2-4; clone size: few; CDR3 protein: ASSSGGIGAKNIQY
V gene: TRBV29-1; J gene: TRBJ2-3; clone size: few; CDR3 protein: SVEGGTSGNTDTQY
V gene: TRBV25-1; J gene: TRBJ2-7; clone size: once; CDR3 protein: ASSELAGGDYEQY
V gene: TRBV24-1; J gene: TRBJ2-1; clone size: few; CDR3 protein: ATSDPALGEQF
V gene: TRBV28; J gene: TRBJ2-2; clone size: -; CDR3 protein: ASTPADIGTANTGELF
V gene: TRBV7-9; J gene: TRBJ1-5; clone size: -; CDR3 protein: ASVGTGNQPQH
V gene: TRBV29-1; J gene: TRBJ2-7; clone size: -; CDR3 protein: SVEAGEQY
V gene: TRBV7-3; J gene: TRBJ2-3; clone size: few; CDR3 protein: ASSPGPVDTQY
V gene: TRBV6-1; J gene: TRBJ1-1; clone size: -; CDR3 protein: ASLKGTATEAF
V gene: TRBV20-1; J gene: TRBJ1-1; clone size: few; CDR3 protein: SASGGGRNTEAF
V gene: TRBV11-1; J gene: TRBJ1-6; clone size: -; CDR3 protein: ASSAVTYNSPLH
V gene: TRBV6-1; J gene: TRBJ2-1; clone size: once; CDR3 protein: ASSKGSPYNEQF
V gene: TRBV30; J gene: TRBJ2-3; clone size: few; CDR3 protein: AWSPSWDTQY
V gene: TRBV29-1; J gene: TRBJ2-5; clone size: few; CDR3 protein: SVDLSLQETQY
V gene: TRBV5-1; J gene: TRBJ2-3; clone size: few; CDR3 protein: ASSLANSGYTDTQY
V gene: TRBV12-3/TRBV12-4; J gene: TRBJ2-1; clone size: -; CDR3 protein: ASSLRLAGDQF
V gene: TRBV6-2/TRBV6-3; J gene: TRBJ2-7; clone size: few; CDR3 protein: ASCEPRGEQY
V gene: TRBV12-3/TRBV12-4; J gene: TRBJ1-5; clone size: many; CDR3 protein: ASSYDRNQPQH
V gene: TRBV7-8; J gene: TRBJ2-1; clone size: few; CDR3 protein: ASSVRRIRYNEQF
V gene: TRBV20-1; J gene: TRBJ2-7; clone size: few; CDR3 protein: SASKGRDEQY
V gene: TRBV5-1; J gene: TRBJ2-1; clone size: -; CDR3 protein: ASSGGSGVNNEQF
V gene: TRBV28; J gene: TRBJ2-3; clone size: -; CDR3 protein: ASSLTTPNTQY
V gene: TRBV18; J gene: TRBJ2-7; clone size: few; CDR3 protein: ASSPDASYEQY
V gene: TRBV20-1; J gene: TRBJ2-1; clone size: -; CDR3 protein: SARGGGPIMTYNEQF
V gene: TRBV15; J gene: TRBJ2-7; clone size: few; CDR3 protein: ASTRPPRRGGSEQY
V gene: TRBV19; J gene: TRBJ2-7; clone size: -; CDR3 protein: ASSISTIRDEQY
V gene: TRBV5-1; J gene: TRBJ1-1; clone size: few; CDR3 protein: ASSSAGGIEAF
V gene: TRBV7-2; J gene: TRBJ2-1; clone size: -; CDR3 protein: ASSTRLAGKEQF
V gene: TRBV7-6; J gene: TRBJ1-1; clone size: many; CDR3 protein: ASSFNSGHTEAF
V gene: TRBV11-2; J gene: TRBJ2-3; clone size: -; CDR3 protein: ASSSPLTSGSTTDTQY
V gene: TRBV7-6; J gene: TRBJ1-5; clone size: few; CDR3 protein: ASSFGTGSQPQH
V gene: TRBV7-2; J gene: TRBJ2-2; clone size: few; CDR3 protein: ASRLGQGAVGELF